The 17 T cell receptor beta chains in this list originate from one sample, sequenced in a study of cytomegalovirus exposure and HLA in healthy donors. PCR primers comprised 60 Vbeta and 13 Jbeta primers. The assay was immunoSEQ multiplex PCR, and TCRdb's table has in-frame clones only and misses some. Here the sample spans roughly 69,000 clones, approximately 71% being singletons. The sample consisted of PBMCs. These receptors all stem from a man aged 50 to 60 in good health and CMV-seronegative.

The V gene is TRBV5-1, the J gene TRBJ2-2; 7 bases agree with TRBD1. J was trimmed by 6 bases and V by 1 base; bases with no gene match: 6. The CDR3 is made up of 15 amino acids. Germline V gene sequence: CDR1 SGHRS, CDR2 YFSETQ. CDR3 amino acids: CASSLTGADAGELFF. DNA for the CDR3: TGCGCCAGCAGCTTGACAGGGGCTGACGCCGGGGAGCTGTTTTTT.

The rearrangement uses TRBV4-2 and TRBJ2-1, with D possibly being TRBD2 (6 bases). Trimming left V 0 bases short and J 9 bases short, with 18 bases between. This CDR3 region has 16 residues. Germline lookup yields CDR1 LGHNA and CDR2 YNFKEQ. The CDR3, as DNA: TGTGCCAGCAGCCAAGAGGTGGGGCTAGCGCAGGGTGAGCAGTTCTTC. Translating it yields CASSQEVGLAQGEQFF.

The rearrangement joins TRBV27 to TRBJ2-7; the match to TRBD1 covers 7 bases. CDR3 size: 16 residues. Unmatched junction bases numbered 16, after V lost 5 bases and J lost 6 bases. CDR1 is MNHEY, CDR2 SMNVEV, per germline (reference sequence). The CDR3 region has the DNA TGTGCCAGCAGTAAGACCTGGGGACAGCATCCCTCCGAGCAGTACTTC. It specifies CASSKTWGQHPSEQYF.

CDR3 DNA: TGTGCCAGCAGCTCCTGGGACAGGGCCGAGGTTGAAAAACTGTTTTTT. Protein sequence: CASSSWDRAEVEKLFF. This sequence joins TRBV7-9 and TRBJ1-4; 9 positions agree with TRBD1. V was pared by 4 bases and J by 7 bases, with 10 bases of the junction left unmatched. The CDR3 spans 16 residues. The germline gives CDR1 SEHNR, CDR2 FQNEAQ (reference sequence).

The V call is TRBV30, the J call TRBJ2-7, with TRBD1 matching 10 bases. V trimming: 5 bases; J trimming: 7 bases; junction bases outside the gene matches: 11. Germline V CDR1 and CDR2: GTSNPN, SVGIG (reference sequence). CDR3 size: 14 residues. CDR3 in amino acids: CAWGGGTGAKEQYF. The CDR3 nucleotides read TGTGCCTGGGGGGGCGGGACAGGGGCGAAGGAGCAGTACTTC.

This clone was recorded at least ten times. The chain links TRBV6-1 to TRBJ2-7; 12 bases are a match to TRBD2. Germline V CDR1 and CDR2: MNHNS, SASEGT. V shed 9 bases, J shed 0 bases, and the junction held 6 bases outside the gene matches. The CDR3 runs 15 residues. The CDR3 protein is CASSLAGGISYEQYF. CDR3 in DNA: TGTGCCAGTTCTCTAGCGGGGGGGATCTCCTACGAGCAGTACTTC.

This clone was detected only a few times. The gene calls are TRBV27 and TRBJ1-2; a possible D gene is TRBD1 (5 bases). Germline CDR1 MNHEY, CDR2 SMNVEV (reference sequence). The CDR3 spans 14 residues. V was trimmed by 0 bases and J by 5 bases, leaving 10 bases between them. In nucleotides, the CDR3 is TGTGCCAGCAGTTTATCCGGGGGTGGATATGGCTACACCTTC. It specifies CASSLSGGGYGYTF.

This sequence joins TRBV6-1 and TRBJ2-7; 7 bases fit TRBD1. J gave up 6 bases and V 6 bases, and 11 bases lay outside the gene matches. CDR1 and CDR2 from the germline V gene are MNHNS and SASEGT. This CDR3 comprises 14 residues. The CDR3: CASRTDRVAAEQYF. Here the CDR3 DNA reads TGTGCCAGCAGGACAGACAGGGTCGCAGCCGAGCAGTACTTC.

The chain uses TRBV2 and TRBJ2-1, with TRBD2 as a possible D gene (7 bases). The V and J ends lost 4 bases and 1 base respectively, with 11 bases between them. The CDR3 has 15 residues. CDR1 and CDR2 (germline): SNHLY, FYNNEI. The CDR3 DNA reads TGTGCCAGCAGTGTGGGGGGGGCTTCCTACAATGAGCAGTTCTTC. It is translated as CASSVGGASYNEQFF.

This clone was seen a few times. The genes are TRBV30 and TRBJ1-2; D is undetermined. In germline, CDR1 is GTSNPN, CDR2 SVGIG (reference sequence). The V end was cut by 3 bases, the J end by 1 base, with 12 bases between. The CDR3 consists of 14 residues. In DNA form, the CDR3 reads TGTGCCTGGAGCCCGAGCCGTTTTAACTATGGCTACACCTTC. It encodes CAWSPSRFNYGYTF.

This rearrangement joins TRBV10-3 to TRBJ2-6; TRBD2 agrees at 7 bases. The V gene end was trimmed by 4 bases and the J gene end by 4 bases; junction bases not matched to a gene: 4. This CDR3 is built from 15 residues. Germline CDR1 ENHRY, CDR2 SYGVKD. The CDR3 reads CAISGGGSGANVLTF. CDR3 DNA sequence: TGTGCCATCAGTGGGGGGGGGTCAGGGGCCAACGTCCTGACTTTC.

This chain joins TRBV30 and TRBJ1-2; the match to TRBD1 covers 7 bases. Trimming cost V 8 bases and J 7 bases; bases outside gene matches: 10. CDR1 and CDR2 from the germline V gene are GTSNPN and SVGIG (reference sequence). The CDR3 totals 12 residues. The CDR3 region has the DNA TGTGCCCTAAGACAGGGCACGCTTGGCTACACCTTC. Translating gives CALRQGTLGYTF.

This chain uses TRBV10-3 with TRBJ2-6, with 7 bases lining up with TRBD2. Germline V gene lookup returns CDR1 ENHRY and CDR2 SYGVKD. The CDR3 totals 18 residues. V lost 0 bases to trimming and J lost 0 bases; unmatched junction nucleotides: 5. The CDR3 region is CAISESRGRGSGANVLTF. In DNA form, the CDR3 reads TGTGCCATCAGTGAGTCACGAGGGAGGGGCTCTGGGGCCAACGTCCTGACTTTC.

V usage is TRBV5-5 and J usage is TRBJ1-5, with D tentatively TRBD1 (6 bases). The germline CDR1 and CDR2 sequences are SGHKS and YYEKEE (reference sequence). Trimming stripped 0 bases from V and 1 base from J, with 14 bases between. The CDR3 spans 17 residues. This CDR3 is CASSLGQDRWSNQPQHF. The DNA for the CDR3 is TGTGCCAGCAGCTTGGGACAGGATAGATGGAGCAATCAGCCCCAGCATTTT.

There are a few counts of this clone. The rearrangement joins TRBV14 to TRBJ1-1; D is perhaps TRBD1 (5 bases). The CDR3 has 15 amino acids. Trimming cost V 4 bases and J 3 bases, with 15 bases left between them. Germline V lookup: CDR1 SGHDN, CDR2 FVKESK. The CDR3 DNA sequence: TGTGCCAGCAGCCGATGGAGGGGAGAGGACACTGAAGCTTTCTTT. It codes for CASSRWRGEDTEAFF.

Comment on this clone: One end of the junction fails to match germline, which may point to a read error. J is TRBJ2-2 and V is TRBV9, with a possible D match to TRBD1 (5 bases). The CDR3 is 13 residues long. Germline V CDR1 and CDR2: SGDLS, YYNGEE. In nucleotides, the CDR3 is TGTGCCAGCAGCGGAGGACACACGGGGGAGCTGTTTTTT. Protein: CASSGGHTGELFF. Using reference TRBV9 and TRBJ2-2 for the parts outside the CDR3, the full variable domain is DSGVTQTPKHLITATGQRVTLRCSPRSGDLSVYWYQQSLDQGLQFLIQYYNGEERAKGNILERFSAQQFPDLHSELNLSSLELGDSALYFCASSGGHTGELFFGEGSRLTVL.

The rearrangement uses TRBV30 and TRBJ1-6; no firm D call. The ends were cut back, 0 bases at V and 8 bases at J, with 11 bases in the middle. Germline-derived CDR1 and CDR2 are GTSNPN and SVGIG (reference sequence). The CDR3 is made up of 14 amino acids. The chain's CDR3 is CAWSVRGAHSPLHF. The CDR3 DNA follows: TGTGCCTGGAGTGTACGCGGCGCTCATTCACCCCTCCACTTT. The variable domain in full, completed from reference TRBV30 and TRBJ1-6, reads SQTIHQWPATLVQPVGSPLSLECTVEGTSNPNLYWYRQAAGRGLQLLFYSVGIGQISSEVPQNLSASRPQDRQFILSSKKLLLSDSGFYLCAWSVRGAHSPLHFGNGTRLTVT.